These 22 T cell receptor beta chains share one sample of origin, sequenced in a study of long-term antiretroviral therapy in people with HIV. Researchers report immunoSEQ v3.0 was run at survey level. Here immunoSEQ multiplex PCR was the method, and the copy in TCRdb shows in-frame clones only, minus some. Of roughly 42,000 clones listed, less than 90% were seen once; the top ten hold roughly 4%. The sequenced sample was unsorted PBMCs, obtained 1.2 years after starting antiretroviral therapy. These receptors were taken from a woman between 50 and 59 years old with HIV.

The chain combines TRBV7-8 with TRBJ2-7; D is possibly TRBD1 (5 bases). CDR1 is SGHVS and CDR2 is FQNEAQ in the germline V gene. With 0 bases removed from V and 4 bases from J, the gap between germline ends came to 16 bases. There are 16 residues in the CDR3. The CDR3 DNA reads TGTGCCAGCAGCTTAGCTGGGTCAGGGAAAGGTTACGAGCAGTACTTC. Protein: CASSLAGSGKGYEQYF.

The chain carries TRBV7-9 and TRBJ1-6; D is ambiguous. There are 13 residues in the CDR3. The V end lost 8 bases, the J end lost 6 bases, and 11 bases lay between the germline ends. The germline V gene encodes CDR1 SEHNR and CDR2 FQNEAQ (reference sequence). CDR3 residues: CASGGESNSPLHF. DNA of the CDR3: TGTGCCAGCGGAGGAGAGTCTAATTCACCCCTCCACTTT.

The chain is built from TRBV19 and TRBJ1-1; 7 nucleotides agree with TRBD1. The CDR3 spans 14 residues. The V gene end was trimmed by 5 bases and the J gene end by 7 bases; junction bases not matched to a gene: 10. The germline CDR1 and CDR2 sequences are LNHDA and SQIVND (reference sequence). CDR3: CASSLTPGGGEAFF. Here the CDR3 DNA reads TGTGCCAGTAGTCTCACGCCAGGGGGTGGTGAAGCTTTCTTT.

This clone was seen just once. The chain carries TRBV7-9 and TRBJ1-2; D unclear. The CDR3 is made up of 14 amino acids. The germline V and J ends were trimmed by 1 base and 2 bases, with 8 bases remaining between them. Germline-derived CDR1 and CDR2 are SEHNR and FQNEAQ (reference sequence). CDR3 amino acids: CASSLVVGNYGYTF. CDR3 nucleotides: TGTGCCAGCAGCTTAGTGGTGGGGAACTATGGCTACACCTTC.

The CDR3 DNA follows: TGTGCCAGTTCGCGGGACAGGGGGGCCGGCGATGGCTACACCTTC. Encoded protein: CASSRDRGAGDGYTF. The genes are TRBV2 and TRBJ1-2; 11 bases are a match to TRBD1. The CDR3 sequence is 15 residues long. CDR1 SNHLY and CDR2 FYNNEI come from the germline V gene. J gave up 6 bases and V 9 bases, and 12 bases lay outside the gene matches.

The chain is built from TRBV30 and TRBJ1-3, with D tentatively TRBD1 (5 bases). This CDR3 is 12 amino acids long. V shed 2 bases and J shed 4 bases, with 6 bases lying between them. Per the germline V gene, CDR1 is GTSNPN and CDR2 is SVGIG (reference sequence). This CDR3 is CAWSRQGNTIYF. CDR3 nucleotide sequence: TGTGCCTGGAGTCGACAGGGAAACACCATATATTTT.

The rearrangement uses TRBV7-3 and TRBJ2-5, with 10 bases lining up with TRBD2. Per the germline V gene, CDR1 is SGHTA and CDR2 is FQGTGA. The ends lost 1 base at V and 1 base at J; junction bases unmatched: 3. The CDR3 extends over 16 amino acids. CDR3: CASSLMPSGGQETQYF. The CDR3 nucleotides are TGTGCCAGCAGCTTAATGCCTAGCGGGGGCCAAGAGACCCAGTACTTC.

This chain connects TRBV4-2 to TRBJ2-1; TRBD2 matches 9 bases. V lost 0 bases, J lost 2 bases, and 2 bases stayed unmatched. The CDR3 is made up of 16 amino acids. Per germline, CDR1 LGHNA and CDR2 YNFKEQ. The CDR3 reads CASSQEVAGAYNEQFF. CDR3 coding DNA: TGTGCCAGCAGCCAAGAGGTAGCGGGGGCCTACAATGAGCAGTTCTTC.

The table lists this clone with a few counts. The CDR3 loop reads CASSLSGGANSNQPQHF. DNA of the CDR3: TGTGCCAGCAGTCTGTCTGGGGGGGCGAATAGCAATCAGCCCCAGCATTTT. The V call is TRBV7-9, the J call TRBJ1-5, with D possibly matching TRBD1 (6 bases). Trimming stripped 6 bases from V and 0 bases from J, with 18 bases between. The CDR3 covers 17 residues. Germline-derived CDR1 and CDR2 are SEHNR and FQNEAQ (reference sequence).

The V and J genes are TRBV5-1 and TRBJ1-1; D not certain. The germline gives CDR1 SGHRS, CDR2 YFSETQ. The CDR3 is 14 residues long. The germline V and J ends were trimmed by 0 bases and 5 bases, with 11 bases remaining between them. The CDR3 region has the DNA TGCGCCAGCAGCTTGGATGTAGGGAGGACTGAAGCTTTCTTT. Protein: CASSLDVGRTEAFF.

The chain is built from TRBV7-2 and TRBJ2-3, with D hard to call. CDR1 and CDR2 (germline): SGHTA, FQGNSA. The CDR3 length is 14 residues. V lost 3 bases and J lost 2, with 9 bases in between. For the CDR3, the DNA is TGTGCCAGCAGCTTGGAAGGGATCACAGATACGCAGTATTTT. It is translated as CASSLEGITDTQYF.

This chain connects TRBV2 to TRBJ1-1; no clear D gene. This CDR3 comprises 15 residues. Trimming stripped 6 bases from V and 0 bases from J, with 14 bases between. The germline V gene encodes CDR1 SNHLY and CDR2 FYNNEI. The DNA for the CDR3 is TGTGCCAGCAGCCGCCGCGGCAGGATGAACACTGAAGCTTTCTTT. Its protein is CASSRRGRMNTEAFF.

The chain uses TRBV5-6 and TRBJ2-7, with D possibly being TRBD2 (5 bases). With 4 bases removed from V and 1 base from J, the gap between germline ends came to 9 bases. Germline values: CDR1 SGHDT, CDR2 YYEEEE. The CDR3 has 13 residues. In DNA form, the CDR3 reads TGTGCCAGCAGCCCCGCGGGTTCCTACGAGCAGTACTTC. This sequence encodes CASSPAGSYEQYF.

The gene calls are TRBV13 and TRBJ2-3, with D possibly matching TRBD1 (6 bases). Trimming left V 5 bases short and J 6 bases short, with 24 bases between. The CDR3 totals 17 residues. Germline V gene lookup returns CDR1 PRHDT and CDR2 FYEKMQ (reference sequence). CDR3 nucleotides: TGTGCCAGCAGCGCCCAAAGTCCAGGGGCCGCCGTGGATACGCAGTATTTT. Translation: CASSAQSPGAAVDTQYF. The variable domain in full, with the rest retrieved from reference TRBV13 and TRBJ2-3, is AAGVIQSPRHLIKEKRETATLKCYPIPRHDTVYWYQQGPGQDPQFLISFYEKMQSDKGSIPDRFSAQQFSDYHSELNMSSLELGDSALYFCASSAQSPGAAVDTQYFGPGTRLTVL.

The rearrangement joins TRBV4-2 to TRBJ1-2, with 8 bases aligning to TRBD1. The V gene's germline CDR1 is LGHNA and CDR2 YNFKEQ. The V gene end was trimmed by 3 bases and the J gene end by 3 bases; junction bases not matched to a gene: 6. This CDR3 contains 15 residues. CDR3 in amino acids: CASSHLGQADYGYTF. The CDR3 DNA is TGTGCCAGCAGCCACCTGGGACAGGCCGACTATGGCTACACCTTC.

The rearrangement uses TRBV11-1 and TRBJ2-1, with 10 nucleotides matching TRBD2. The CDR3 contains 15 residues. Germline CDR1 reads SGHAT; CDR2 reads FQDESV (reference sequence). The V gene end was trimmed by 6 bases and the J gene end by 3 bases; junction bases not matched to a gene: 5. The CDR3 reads CASRERGGNYNEQFF. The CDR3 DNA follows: TGTGCCAGCAGGGAGCGGGGGGGCAACTACAATGAGCAGTTCTTC.

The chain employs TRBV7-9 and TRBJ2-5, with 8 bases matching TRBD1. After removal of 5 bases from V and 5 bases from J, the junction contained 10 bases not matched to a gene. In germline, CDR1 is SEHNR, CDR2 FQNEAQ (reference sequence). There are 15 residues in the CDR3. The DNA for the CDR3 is TGTGCCAGCAGCCCCGAGGGCAGGGGGCGGGAGACCCAGTACTTC. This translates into CASSPEGRGRETQYF.

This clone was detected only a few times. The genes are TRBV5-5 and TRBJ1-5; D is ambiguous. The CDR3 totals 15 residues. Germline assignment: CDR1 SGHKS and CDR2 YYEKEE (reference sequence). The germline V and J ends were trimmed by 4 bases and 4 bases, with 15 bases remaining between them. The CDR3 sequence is CASSQEGIRNQPQHF. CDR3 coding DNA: TGTGCCAGCAGCCAGGAAGGGATTAGGAATCAGCCCCAGCATTTT. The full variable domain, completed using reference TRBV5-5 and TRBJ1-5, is DAGVTQSPTHLIKTRGQQVTLRCSPISGHKSVSWYQQVLGQGPQFIFQYYEKEERGRGNFPDRFSARQFPNYSSELNVNALLLGDSALYLCASSQEGIRNQPQHFGDGTRLSIL.

CDR3 sequence (DNA): TGTGCCAGTGTTGGTGACAGGGGGCTCTACGAGCAGTACTTC. It codes for CASVGDRGLYEQYF. The chain is built from TRBV19 and TRBJ2-7, with 10 bases matching TRBD1. The CDR3 contains 14 residues. V trimming: 8 bases; J trimming: 3 bases; junction bases outside the gene matches: 7. CDR1 and CDR2 from the germline V gene are LNHDA and SQIVND (reference sequence). The full variable domain, in which reference TRBV19 and TRBJ2-7 provide the parts outside the CDR3, is DGGITQSPKYLFRKEGQNVTLSCEQNLNHDAMYWYRQDPGQGLRLIYYSQIVNDFQKGDIAEGYSVSREKKESFPLTVTSAQKNPTAFYLCASVGDRGLYEQYFGPGTRLTVT.

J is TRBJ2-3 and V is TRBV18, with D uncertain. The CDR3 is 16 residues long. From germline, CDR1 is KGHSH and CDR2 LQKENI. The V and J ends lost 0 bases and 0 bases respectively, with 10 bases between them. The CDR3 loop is CASSPPGGTSTDTQYF. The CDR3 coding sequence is TGTGCCAGCTCACCACCGGGCGGAACTAGCACAGATACGCAGTATTTT.

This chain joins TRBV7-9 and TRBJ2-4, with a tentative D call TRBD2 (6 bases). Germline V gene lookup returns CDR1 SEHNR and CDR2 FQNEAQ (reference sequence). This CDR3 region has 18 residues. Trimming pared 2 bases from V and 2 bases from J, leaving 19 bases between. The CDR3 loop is CASSLNRGGDTTKNIQYF. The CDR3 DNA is TGTGCCAGCAGCTTAAACCGGGGCGGGGATACAACCAAAAACATTCAGTACTTC.

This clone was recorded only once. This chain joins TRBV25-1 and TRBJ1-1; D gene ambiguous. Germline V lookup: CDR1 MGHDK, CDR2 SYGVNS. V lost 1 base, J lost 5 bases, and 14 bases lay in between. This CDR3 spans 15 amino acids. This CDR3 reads CASSESVAGKTEAFF. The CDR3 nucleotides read TGTGCCAGCAGTGAATCGGTGGCGGGGAAGACTGAAGCTTTCTTT.